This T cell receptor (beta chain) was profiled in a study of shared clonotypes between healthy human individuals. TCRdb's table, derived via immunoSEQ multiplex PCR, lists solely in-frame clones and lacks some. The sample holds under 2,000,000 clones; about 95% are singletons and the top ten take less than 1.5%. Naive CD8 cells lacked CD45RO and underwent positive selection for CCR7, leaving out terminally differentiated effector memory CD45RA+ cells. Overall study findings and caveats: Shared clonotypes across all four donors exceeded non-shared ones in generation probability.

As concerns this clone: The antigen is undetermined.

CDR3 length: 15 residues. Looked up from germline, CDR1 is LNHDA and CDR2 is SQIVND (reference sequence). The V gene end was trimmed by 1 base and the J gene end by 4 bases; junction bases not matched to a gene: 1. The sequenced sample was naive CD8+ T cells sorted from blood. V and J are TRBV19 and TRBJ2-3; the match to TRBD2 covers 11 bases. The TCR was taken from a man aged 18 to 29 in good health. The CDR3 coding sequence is TGTGCCAGTAGTATAGGTAGCGGGGGGGCAGATACGCAGTATTTT. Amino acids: CASSIGSGGADTQYF.